The 3 T cell receptor beta chains in this list originate from one sample, sequenced in a study of molecular identifiers for immune sequencing clone quantification. TCRdb re-called the PCR reads through MiXCR, storing one row per CDR3 protein. This table holds some 70,000 distinct CDR3 sequences, approximately 18% found once. Material for sequencing was naive CD8+ T cells from blood, with Jurkat cell RNA spiked in. Subset noted: FACS-sorted CD8+CD4-CCR7+CD45RA+ naive T cells. The receptors derive from a human donor in good health. Some libraries in this study had Jurkat cell RNA spiked in.

This clonotype was seen at least ten times. The V call is TRBV11-2, the J call TRBJ2-2; D is unclear. The CDR3 spans 13 residues. The germline V gene has CDR1 SGHAT and CDR2 FQNNGV. V gave up 5 bases and J gave up 3 bases, with 7 bases separating them. DNA of the CDR3: TGTGCCAGCAGCCAATATGACACCGGGGAGCTGTTTTTT. It specifies CASSQYDTGELFF. Complete variable domain (other parts from reference TRBV11-2 and TRBJ2-2): EAGVAQSPRYKIIEKRQSVAFWCNPISGHATLYWYQQILGQGPKLLIQFQNNGVVDDSQLPKDRFSAERLKGVDSTLKIQPAKLEDSAVYLCASSQYDTGELFFGEGSRLTVL.

The rearrangement joins TRBV7-9 to TRBJ1-2; D gene unclear. The CDR3 has 16 residues. Trimming took 6 bases from V and 0 from J, leaving 17 bases between them. Germline V gene data show CDR1 as SEHNR and CDR2 as FQNEAQ (reference sequence). The DNA of the CDR3 is TGTGCCAGCAGTGCCGACGGCGGTTTAGCTAACTATGGCTACACCTTC. It codes for CASSADGGLANYGYTF.

At least ten counts were recorded for this clonotype. The rearrangement links TRBV7-6 to TRBJ2-3; D is perhaps TRBD2 (6 bases). V lost 3 bases and J 3 bases, leaving 19 bases between the germline ends. Germline lookup yields CDR1 SGHVS and CDR2 FNYEAQ. This CDR3 spans 17 amino acids. The CDR3 DNA follows: TGTGCCAGCAGCTTGGAAGGACTAACCCCCGGGACAGATACGCAGTATTTT. It encodes CASSLEGLTPGTDTQYF.